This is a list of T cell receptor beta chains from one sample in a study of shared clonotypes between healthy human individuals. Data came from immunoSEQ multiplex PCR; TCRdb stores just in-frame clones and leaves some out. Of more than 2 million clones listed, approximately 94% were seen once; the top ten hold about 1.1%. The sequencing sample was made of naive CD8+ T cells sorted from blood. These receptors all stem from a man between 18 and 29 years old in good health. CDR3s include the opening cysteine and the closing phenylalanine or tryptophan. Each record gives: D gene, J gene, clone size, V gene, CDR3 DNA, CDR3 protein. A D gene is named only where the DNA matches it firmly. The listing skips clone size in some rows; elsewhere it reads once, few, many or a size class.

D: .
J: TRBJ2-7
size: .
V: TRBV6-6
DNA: TGTGCCAGCAGTTTTGCATCTAGCTTCGACGAGCAGTACTTC
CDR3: CASSFASSFDEQYF

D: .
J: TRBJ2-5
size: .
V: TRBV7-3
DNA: TGTGCCAGCAGCTTAACCTTGTGGGAGACCCAGTACTTC
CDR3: CASSLTLWETQYF

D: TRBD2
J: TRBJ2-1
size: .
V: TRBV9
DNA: TGTGCCAGCAGTTTAACTAGCGGGTACGGGGGGACGGTGTTCAATGAGCAGTTCTTC
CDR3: CASSLTSGYGGTVFNEQFF

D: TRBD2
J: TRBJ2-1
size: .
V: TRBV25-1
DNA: TGTGCCAGCAGTGAATACGGTGGCGGGAGATTTGATGAGCAGTTCTTC
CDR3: CASSEYGGGRFDEQFF

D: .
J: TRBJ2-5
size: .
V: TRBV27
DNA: TGTGCCAGCAGTTTATATCGAGCGAACCAAGAGACCCAGTACTTC
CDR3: CASSLYRANQETQYF

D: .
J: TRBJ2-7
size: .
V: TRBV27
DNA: TGTGCCAGCAGTTTCCGGGACGGCTACGAGCAGTACTTC
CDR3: CASSFRDGYEQYF

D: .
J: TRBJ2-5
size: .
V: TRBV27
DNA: TGTGCCAGCAGTCTCTTTGGGGCCGACGAGACCCAGTACTTC
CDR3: CASSLFGADETQYF

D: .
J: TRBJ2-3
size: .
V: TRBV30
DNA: TGTGCCTGGAGTGTAAATCCAGGACAGAACACTCTAGCAATCCTCACAGATACGCAGTATTTT
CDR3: CAWSVNPGQNTLAILTDTQYF

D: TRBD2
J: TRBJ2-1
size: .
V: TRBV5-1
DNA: TGCGCCAGCAGCCCCCGACTAGCTCCCAATGAGCAGTTCTTC
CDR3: CASSPRLAPNEQFF

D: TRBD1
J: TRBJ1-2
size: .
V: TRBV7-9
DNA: TGTGCCAGCAGCTTCTCTGGGGCTGCGCAGGGGGTGTACGGCTACACCTTC
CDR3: CASSFSGAAQGVYGYTF

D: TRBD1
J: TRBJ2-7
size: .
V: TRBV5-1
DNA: TGCGCCAGCAGCTTGAAGACAGGGGCCACCCTCTACGAGCAGTACTTC
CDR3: CASSLKTGATLYEQYF

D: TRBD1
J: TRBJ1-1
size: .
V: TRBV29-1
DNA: TGCAGCGCCCAGGGACAGTCAACCGCGGGCACTGAAGCTTTCTTT
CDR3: CSAQGQSTAGTEAFF

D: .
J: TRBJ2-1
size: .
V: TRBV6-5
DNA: TGTGCCAGCAGTTACTCCTACGGGCTGGTCAATGAGCAGTTCTTC
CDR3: CASSYSYGLVNEQFF

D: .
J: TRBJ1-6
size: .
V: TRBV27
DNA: TGTGCCAGCAGTTTGGCGGGGGCGGGTTTAGGTTCACCCCTCCACTTT
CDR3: CASSLAGAGLGSPLHF

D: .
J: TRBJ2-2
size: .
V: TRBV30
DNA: TGTGCCTGGAGATGGGGGGCACCCGGGGAGCTGTTTTTT
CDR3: CAWRWGAPGELFF

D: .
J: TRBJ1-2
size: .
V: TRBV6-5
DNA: TGTGCCACCCGTAGCGTGGGCGATAACTATGGCTACACCTTC
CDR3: CATRSVGDNYGYTF

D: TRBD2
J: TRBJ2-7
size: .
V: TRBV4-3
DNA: TGCGCCAGCAGCCAAGGAACTAGCGGGAGCCCCTACGAGCAGTACTTC
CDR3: CASSQGTSGSPYEQYF

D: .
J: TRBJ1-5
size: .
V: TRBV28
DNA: TGTGCCAGCAGTTCCCGGGACGAAAATCAGCCCCAGCATTTT
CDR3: CASSSRDENQPQHF

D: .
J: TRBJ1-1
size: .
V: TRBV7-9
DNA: TGTGCCAGCAGCTTAGGTGGGGGGCCGCAGCTCTTT
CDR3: CASSLGGGPQLF

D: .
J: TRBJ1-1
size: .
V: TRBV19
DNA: TGTGCCAGTAGTATAGGAGCGGGGGCTGAAGCTTTCTTT
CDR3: CASSIGAGAEAFF

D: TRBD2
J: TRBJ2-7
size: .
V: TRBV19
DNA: TGTGCCAGTAGTATGAGTCTAGCGGGACCCTCCTACGAGCAGTACTTC
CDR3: CASSMSLAGPSYEQYF

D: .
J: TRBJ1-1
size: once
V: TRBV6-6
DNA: TGTGCCAGCAGTTACGAGGGTGAAGCTTTCTTT
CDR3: CASSYEGEAFF

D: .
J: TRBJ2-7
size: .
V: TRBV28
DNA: TGTGCCAGCAGGAGGGGGACGGAAGCCTACGAGCAGTACTTC
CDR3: CASRRGTEAYEQYF

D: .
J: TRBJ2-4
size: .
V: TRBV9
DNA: TGTGCCAGTATGCCGACTCGGGCCCTTTTAGCCAAAAACATTCAGTACTTC
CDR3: CASMPTRALLAKNIQYF

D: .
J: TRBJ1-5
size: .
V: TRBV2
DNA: TGTGCCAGCCGGTCTGCAGGGGGCAATCAGCCCCAGCATTTT
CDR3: CASRSAGGNQPQHF

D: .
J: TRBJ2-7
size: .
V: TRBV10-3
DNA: TGTGCCATCAGTGAGACCTCGGTCTACGAGCAGTACTTC
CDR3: CAISETSVYEQYF

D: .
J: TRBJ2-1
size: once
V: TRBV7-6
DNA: TGTGCCAGCAGCCTTGGGGGGTTGAGTGCCTACAATGAGCAGTTCTTC
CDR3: CASSLGGLSAYNEQFF

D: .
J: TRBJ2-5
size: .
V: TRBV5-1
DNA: TGCGCCAGCAGCTGGACAGGACTATACCAAGAGACCCAGTACTTC
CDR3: CASSWTGLYQETQYF

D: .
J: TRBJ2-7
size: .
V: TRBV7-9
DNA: TGTGCCAGCAGGGAAGGGGGGCTTTCCGAGCAGTACTTC
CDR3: CASREGGLSEQYF

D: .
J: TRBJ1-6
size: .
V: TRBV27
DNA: TGTGCCAGCAGTAGTCGCGCACAGATCTATAATTCACCCCTCCACTTT
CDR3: CASSSRAQIYNSPLHF

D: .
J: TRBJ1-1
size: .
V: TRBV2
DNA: TGTGCCAGCAGCGAAACTGAGGTCCCTGAAGCTTTCTTT
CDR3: CASSETEVPEAFF

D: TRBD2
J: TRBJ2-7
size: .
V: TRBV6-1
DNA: TGTGCCAGCAGTGGGAAAAGGACTAGCGTCCCCCCCCATCTCGGCGAGCAGTACTTC
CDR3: CASSGKRTSVPPHLGEQYF

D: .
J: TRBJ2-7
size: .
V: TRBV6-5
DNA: TGTGCCAGCAGTGCCGGACCTAGCTCCTACGAGCAGTACTTC
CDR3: CASSAGPSSYEQYF

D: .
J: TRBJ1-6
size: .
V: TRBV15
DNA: TGTGCCACCAGCAGTACAGGGAGTTTTTCCTATAATTCACCCCTCCACTTT
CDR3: CATSSTGSFSYNSPLHF

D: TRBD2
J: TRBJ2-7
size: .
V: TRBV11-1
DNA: TGTGCCAGCGGCGCTAGCGGGGGGACCGATTGGGAGCAGTACTTC
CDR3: CASGASGGTDWEQYF

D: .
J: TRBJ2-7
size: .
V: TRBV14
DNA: TGTGCCAGCAGCCAAGACCCGCCCCAGGGTAGCTCCTACGAGCAGTACTTC
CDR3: CASSQDPPQGSSYEQYF

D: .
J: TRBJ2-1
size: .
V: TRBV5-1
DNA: TGCGCCAGCCGCCGGGACACGGGGGAGCAGTTCTTC
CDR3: CASRRDTGEQFF

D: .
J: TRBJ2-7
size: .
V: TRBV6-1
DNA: TGTGCCAGCAGTGAAGGGTTACACTACGAGCAGTACTTC
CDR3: CASSEGLHYEQYF

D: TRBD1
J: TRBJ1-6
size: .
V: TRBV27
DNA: TGTGCCAGCAGTTCCGGGACAGGTAGTAATTCACCCCTCCACTTT
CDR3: CASSSGTGSNSPLHF

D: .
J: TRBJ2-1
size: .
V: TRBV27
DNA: TGTGCCAGCAGTTTGGGTGGGCTTTCTCACTACAATGAGCAGTTCTTC
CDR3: CASSLGGLSHYNEQFF

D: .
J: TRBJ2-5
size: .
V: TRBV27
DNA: TGTGCCAGCAGTTTGAGTGTTGATGGGGCCATGTACCAAGAGACCCAGTACTTC
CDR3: CASSLSVDGAMYQETQYF

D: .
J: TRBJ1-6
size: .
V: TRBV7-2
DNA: TGTGCCAGCAGCTTAGAAGGAGCTAGCTCCTATAATTCACCCCTCCACTTT
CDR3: CASSLEGASSYNSPLHF

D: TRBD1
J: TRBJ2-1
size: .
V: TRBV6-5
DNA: TGTGCCAGCAGCTGGACAGGGGGCTACAATGAGCAGTTCTTC
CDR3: CASSWTGGYNEQFF

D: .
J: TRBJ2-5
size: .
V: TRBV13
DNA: TGTGCCAGCAGCTTAGTTGCGGGGCAGGTTCGTGGCGAGACCCAGTACTTC
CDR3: CASSLVAGQVRGETQYF

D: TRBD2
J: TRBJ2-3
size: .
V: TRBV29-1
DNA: TGCAGCGTTGAAGATCCGGCTAGCGGGGGGGCCACAGATACGCAGTATTTT
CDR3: CSVEDPASGGATDTQYF

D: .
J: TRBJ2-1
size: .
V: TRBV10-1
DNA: TGCGCCAGCAGTGAGACAACTTCGGGGTACAATGAGCAGTTCTTC
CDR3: CASSETTSGYNEQFF

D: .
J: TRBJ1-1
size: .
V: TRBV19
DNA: TGTGCCAGTAGTGTTACAGGGACCTTCGTGAACACTGAAGCTTTCTTT
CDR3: CASSVTGTFVNTEAFF

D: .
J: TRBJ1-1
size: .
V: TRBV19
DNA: TGTGCCAGTAAGGGGGGCCTGAACACTGAAGCTTTCTTT
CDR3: CASKGGLNTEAFF

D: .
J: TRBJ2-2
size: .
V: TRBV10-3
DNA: TGTGCCATCAGTGAGAGCCCCCAAAACACCGGGGAGCTGTTTTTT
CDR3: CAISESPQNTGELFF

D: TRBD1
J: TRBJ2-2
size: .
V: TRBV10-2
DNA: TGCGCCAGCAGCCGGGACAGGATCGGGGGGGAGCTGTTTTTT
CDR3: CASSRDRIGGELFF

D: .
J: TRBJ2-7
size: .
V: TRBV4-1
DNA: TGCGCCAGCAGCCAAGGTGGAGGGGGAGACGAGCAGTACTTC
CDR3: CASSQGGGGDEQYF

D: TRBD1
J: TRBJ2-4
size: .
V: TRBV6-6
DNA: TGTGCCAGCAGCGAATTCCGGGACAGTTTTCAGTACTTC
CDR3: CASSEFRDSFQYF

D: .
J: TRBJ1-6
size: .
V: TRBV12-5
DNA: TGTGCTAGTGGTTGGCTAGGGAATTCACCCCTCCACTTT
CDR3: CASGWLGNSPLHF

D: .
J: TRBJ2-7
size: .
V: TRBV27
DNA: TGTGCCAGCAGTTTATTGGTTAGCCCCTACGAGCAGTACTTC
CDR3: CASSLLVSPYEQYF